This TCR beta chain was sequenced for a study of PD-1 blockade in classical Hodgkin lymphoma. Looking at the study overall: The patients were dosed with nivolumab 3 mg/kg, infused intravenously every 2 weeks.

The CDR3 is 15 amino acids. After removal of 4 bases from V and 3 bases from J, the junction contained 3 bases not matched to a gene. Looked up from germline, CDR1 is LNHNV and CDR2 is YYDKDF (reference sequence). To note about this clone: The antigen remains unidentified.

Specified time point: cycle 4 day 1 (C4D1), after five to seven weeks of nivolumab. Relapses following autologous stem cell transplantation were seen in all patients, with brentuximab vedotin exposure varying. Patients showed best responses of complete response, partial response or progressive disease. General study points: After ASCT, patients who started nivolumab under 1 year later were excluded. It was CD4+ TCR diversity, not CD8+, that rose significantly by C4D1.

The table came from immunoSEQ multiplex PCR; TCRdb's copy has only in-frame clones and leaves some out. The sample has around 53,000 clones; around four fifths are singletons. Sequenced material: peripheral blood mononuclear cells (PBMCs), taken before the fourth cycle of nivolumab. The rearrangement uses TRBV15 and TRBJ2-7; the match to TRBD2 covers 13 bases. The clonotype originates from a human donor with classical Hodgkin lymphoma. The DNA of the CDR3 is TGTGCCACCAGCAACTGGACTAGCGGGAGCTACGAGCAGTACTTC. Translation gives CATSNWTSGSYEQYF.